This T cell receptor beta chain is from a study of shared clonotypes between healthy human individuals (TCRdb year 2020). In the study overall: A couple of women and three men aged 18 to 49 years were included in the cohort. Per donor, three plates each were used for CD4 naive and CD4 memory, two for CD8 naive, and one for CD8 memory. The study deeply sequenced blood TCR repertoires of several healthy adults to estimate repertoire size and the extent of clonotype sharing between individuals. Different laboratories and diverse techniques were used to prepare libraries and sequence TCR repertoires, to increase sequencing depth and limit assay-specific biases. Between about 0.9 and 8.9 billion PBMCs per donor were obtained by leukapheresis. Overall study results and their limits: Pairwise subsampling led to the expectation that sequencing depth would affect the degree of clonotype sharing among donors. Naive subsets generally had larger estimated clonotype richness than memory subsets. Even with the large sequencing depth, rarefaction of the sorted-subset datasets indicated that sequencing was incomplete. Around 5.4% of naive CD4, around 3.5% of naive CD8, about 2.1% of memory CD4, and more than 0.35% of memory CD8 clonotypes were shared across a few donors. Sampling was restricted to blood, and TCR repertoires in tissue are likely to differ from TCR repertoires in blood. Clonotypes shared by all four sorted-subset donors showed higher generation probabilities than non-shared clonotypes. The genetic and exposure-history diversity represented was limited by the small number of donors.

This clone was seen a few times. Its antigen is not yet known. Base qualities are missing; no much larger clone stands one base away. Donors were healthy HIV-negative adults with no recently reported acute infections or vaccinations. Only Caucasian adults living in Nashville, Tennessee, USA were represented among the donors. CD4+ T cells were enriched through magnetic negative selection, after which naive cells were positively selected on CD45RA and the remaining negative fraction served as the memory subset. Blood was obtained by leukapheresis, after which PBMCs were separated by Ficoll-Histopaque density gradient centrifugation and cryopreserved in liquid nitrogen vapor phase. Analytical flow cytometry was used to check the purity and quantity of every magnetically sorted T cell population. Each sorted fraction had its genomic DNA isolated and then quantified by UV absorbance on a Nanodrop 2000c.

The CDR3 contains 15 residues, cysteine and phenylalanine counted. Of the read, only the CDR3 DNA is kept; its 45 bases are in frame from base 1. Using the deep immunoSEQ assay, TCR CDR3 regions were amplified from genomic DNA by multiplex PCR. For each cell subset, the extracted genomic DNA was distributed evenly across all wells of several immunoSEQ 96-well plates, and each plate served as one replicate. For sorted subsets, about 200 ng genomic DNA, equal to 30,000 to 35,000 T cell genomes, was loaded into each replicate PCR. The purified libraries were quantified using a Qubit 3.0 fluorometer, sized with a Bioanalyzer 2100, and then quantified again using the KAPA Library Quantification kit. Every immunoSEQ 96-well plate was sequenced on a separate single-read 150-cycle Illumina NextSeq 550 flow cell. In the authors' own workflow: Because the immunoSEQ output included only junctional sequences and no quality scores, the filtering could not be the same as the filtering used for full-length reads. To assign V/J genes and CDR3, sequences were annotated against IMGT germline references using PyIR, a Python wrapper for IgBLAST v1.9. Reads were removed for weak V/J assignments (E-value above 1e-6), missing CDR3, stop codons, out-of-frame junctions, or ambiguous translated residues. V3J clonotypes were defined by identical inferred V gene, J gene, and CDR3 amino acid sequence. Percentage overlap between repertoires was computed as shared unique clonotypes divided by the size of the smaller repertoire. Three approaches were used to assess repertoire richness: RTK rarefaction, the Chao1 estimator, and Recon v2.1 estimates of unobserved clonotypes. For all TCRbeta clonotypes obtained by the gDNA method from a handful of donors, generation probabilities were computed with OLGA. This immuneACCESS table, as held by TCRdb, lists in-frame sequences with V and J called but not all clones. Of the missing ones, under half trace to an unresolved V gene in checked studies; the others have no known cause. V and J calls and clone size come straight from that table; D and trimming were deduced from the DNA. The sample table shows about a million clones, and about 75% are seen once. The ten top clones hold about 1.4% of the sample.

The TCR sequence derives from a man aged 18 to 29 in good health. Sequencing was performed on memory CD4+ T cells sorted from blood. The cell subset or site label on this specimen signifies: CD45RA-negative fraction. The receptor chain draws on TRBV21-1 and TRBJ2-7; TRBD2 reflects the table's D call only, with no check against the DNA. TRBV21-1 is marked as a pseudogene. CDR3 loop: CASIPGLPSIYEQYF. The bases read TGTGCCAGCATCCCGGGACTCCCCTCGATCTACGAGCAGTACTTC.